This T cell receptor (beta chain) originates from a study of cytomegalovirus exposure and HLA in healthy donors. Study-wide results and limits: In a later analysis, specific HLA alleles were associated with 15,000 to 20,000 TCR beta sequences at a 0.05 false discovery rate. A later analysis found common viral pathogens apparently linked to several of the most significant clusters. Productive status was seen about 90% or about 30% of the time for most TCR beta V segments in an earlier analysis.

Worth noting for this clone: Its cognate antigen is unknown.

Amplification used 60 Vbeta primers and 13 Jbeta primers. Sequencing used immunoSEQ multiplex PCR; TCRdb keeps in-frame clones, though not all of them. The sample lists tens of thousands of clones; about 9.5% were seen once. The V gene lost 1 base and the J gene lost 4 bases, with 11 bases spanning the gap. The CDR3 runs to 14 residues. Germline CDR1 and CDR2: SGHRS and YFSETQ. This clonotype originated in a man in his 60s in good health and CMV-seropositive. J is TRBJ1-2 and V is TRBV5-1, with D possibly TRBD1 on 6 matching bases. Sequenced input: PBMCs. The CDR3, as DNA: TGCGCCAGCAGCTTGAGGACAGAGACCTATGGCTACACCTTC. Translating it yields CASSLRTETYGYTF.